This TCR beta chain was sequenced in a study of response to subunit inactivated influenza vaccine listed by TCRdb under 2018. Turning to the overall study: The study used deep quantitative T cell receptor repertoire profiling to track responses to a trivalent subunit inactivated influenza vaccine.

Study-wide findings and limitations: The authors proposed that each seasonal influenza vaccination may bring in only a limited number of new T cells.

Relative to germline, V is 4 bases shorter and J is 5 bases shorter, with 9 bases between their ends. The CDR3 contains 13 residues, cysteine and phenylalanine counted. Only the CDR3 DNA stays, 39 bases, in frame from base 1. From a lookup of the germline V gene, CDR1 and CDR2 are SGHAT and FQNNGV. The library was obtained by RT-PCR. Sequenced on an Illumina HiSeq 2500. In TCRdb, the public reads were trimmed at Q25 with fastp and aligned with MiXCR, with productive beta chains retained. Entries are consolidated by CDR3 protein sequence, retaining the most common genes and DNA. Recorded for this sample are more than 550,000 distinct CDR3 sequences; roughly 10% of them occurred a single time. The ten biggest clones cover approximately 10% of the sample. In the case of this clonotype: The antigen it binds to is not known. The sample holds no much larger clone one base away, and base qualities are not on file.

The sample also formed part of further work on T cells expressing NK-cell markers. That second publication adds: TCR beta cDNA libraries were made by 5'RACE template switching that added a universal primer site and unique molecular identifiers. Three sorted T-cell subsets (CD3+CD56+NKG2C+, CD3+CD56+NKG2C- and CD3+CD56-NKG2C+) from eight donors had their TCR beta-chain repertoires profiled. Among the eight sequenced donors, only one was HCMV-seronegative, while the other seven were HCMV-seropositive. To restrict sorting to alphabetaTCR-expressing T cells, an anti-gammadeltaTCR antibody was added in several experiments. For 5 or 6 donors, the dominant CD3+CD56+NKG2C+ clonotypes were among the top 10 CD8+ clonotypes and accounted for roughly 1.0-8% of CD8+ T cells. Those dominant clonotypes were again the most abundant among CD3+CD56-NKG2C+ cells in a handful of donors, at about 25-60.1%. Whether the expanded NKG2C-expressing T cell clones were specific for HCMV antigens was left unclear. Randomly selected healthy volunteers, three men and five women, were used as the eight sequenced donors. HCMV-specific IgG was detected in serum with a commercial ELISA kit to determine HCMV serostatus. Ficoll density gradient centrifugation was used to isolate peripheral blood mononuclear cells from blood. For 5 or 6 donors, unsorted PBMC were also used to sequence bulk peripheral blood T-cell repertoires. cDNA synthesis was primed from the TCR beta constant segment, followed by two successive PCR amplification steps. The libraries were sequenced on Illumina HiSeq 2000/2500, MiSeq or NextSeq, producing 2 x 150 bp reads. MIGEC was used to demultiplex reads and group reads by UMI, and MiTCR was used to assemble and quantify clonotypes. Only TCR cDNA sequences supported by at least two reads were kept to exclude erroneous sequences. The tcR package was used for downstream repertoire analysis, and clonotypes were matched between fractions using CDR3 nucleotide sequence together with V segment. VDJmatch was used to annotate antigen specificity against VDJdb, with one amino acid substitution in CDR3 allowed.

The rearranged segments are TRBV11-2 and TRBJ2-1; the D gene cannot be named for sure. The input for sequencing was PBMCs from blood, taken on the day of vaccination. This clonotype was sampled from a man in his forties or fifties who received an inactivated influenza vaccine. Donor details come from another sample of the same person, matched by shared clones. The nucleotide sequence reads as follows: TGTGCCAGCAGCTACATAACTAACAATGAGCAGTTCTTC. The translation is CASSYITNNEQFF. Where the CDR3 stops, the reference TRBV11-2 and TRBJ2-1 genes take over; the full variable domain is EAGVAQSPRYKIIEKRQSVAFWCNPISGHATLYWYQQILGQGPKLLIQFQNNGVVDDSQLPKDRFSAERLKGVDSTLKIQPAKLEDSAVYLCASSYITNNEQFFGPGTRLTVL.